This is a list of T cell receptor beta chains from one sample in a study of response to subunit inactivated influenza vaccine. TCRdb passed the RT-PCR reads through MiXCR, listing each CDR3 protein once. The table lists around 530,000 distinct CDR3 sequences, 15% to 20% of them singletons, with less than 4% in the top ten. Sequencing used CD4+ T cells sorted from PBMCs, obtained less than 30 months after vaccination. The receptor set was obtained from a man aged 50-75 years who received an inactivated influenza vaccine. Each CDR3 is given with its conserved first and last residue. Fields, in order: J gene, clone size, D gene, V gene, CDR3 length, CDR3 protein, CDR3 DNA. A D gene is named only where the DNA matches it firmly. Clone size is shown for a subset of rows, as once, few, many or a class of expanded clone.

j_gene: TRBJ2-3; abundance: NA; d_gene: TRBD2; v_gene: TRBV28; len: 16; CDR3aa: CASSPLLAVKADTQYF; CDR3nt: TGTGCCAGCAGCCCTCTTCTAGCGGTTAAAGCAGATACGCAGTATTTT
j_gene: TRBJ2-1; abundance: few; d_gene: NA; v_gene: TRBV10-3; len: 13; CDR3aa: CAISEVGRDEQFF; CDR3nt: TGTGCCATCAGTGAGGTAGGAAGGGATGAGCAGTTCTTC
j_gene: TRBJ1-1; abundance: few; d_gene: TRBD1; v_gene: TRBV29-1; len: 15; CDR3aa: CSVERTGGYNTEAFF; CDR3nt: TGCAGCGTGGAACGGACAGGGGGCTATAACACTGAAGCTTTCTTT
j_gene: TRBJ1-5; abundance: NA; d_gene: TRBD1; v_gene: TRBV20-1; len: 17; CDR3aa: CSARGQERTYSNQPQHF; CDR3nt: TGCAGTGCTAGGGGACAGGAACGTACTTATAGCAATCAGCCCCAGCATTTT
j_gene: TRBJ1-5; abundance: few; d_gene: NA; v_gene: TRBV28; len: 16; CDR3aa: CASSRPGQGSNQPQHF; CDR3nt: TGTGCCAGCAGTCGGCCGGGCCAGGGGAGCAATCAGCCCCAGCATTTT
j_gene: TRBJ1-1; abundance: NA; d_gene: NA; v_gene: TRBV3-1; len: 15; CDR3aa: CASSPLLGGDTEAFF; CDR3nt: TGTGCCAGCAGCCCACTTTTGGGGGGAGACACTGAAGCTTTCTTT
j_gene: TRBJ2-7; abundance: few; d_gene: NA; v_gene: TRBV20-1; len: 16; CDR3aa: CSARDQAGTPSYEQYF; CDR3nt: TGCAGTGCTAGAGATCAGGCGGGGACCCCATCCTACGAGCAGTACTTC
j_gene: TRBJ2-3; abundance: NA; d_gene: NA; v_gene: TRBV7-2; len: 12; CDR3aa: CASSLMSDTQYF; CDR3nt: TGTGCCAGCAGCTTGATGTCAGATACGCAGTATTTT
j_gene: TRBJ2-1; abundance: NA; d_gene: TRBD2; v_gene: TRBV11-2; len: 18; CDR3aa: CASSPRTGGSQTYNEQFF; CDR3nt: TGTGCCAGCAGTCCCAGAACGGGGGGGTCCCAGACCTACAATGAGCAGTTCTTC
j_gene: TRBJ2-3; abundance: many; d_gene: TRBD2; v_gene: TRBV4-1; len: 17; CDR3aa: CASSRGLAGPRGDTQYF; CDR3nt: TGCGCCAGCAGCCGAGGACTAGCGGGGCCTCGGGGAGATACGCAGTATTTT
j_gene: TRBJ2-6; abundance: NA; d_gene: NA; v_gene: TRBV21-1; len: 19; CDR3aa: CASSWNCPRALGRANVLTF; CDR3nt: TGTGCCAGCAGCTGGAACTGTCCCCGGGCCTTAGGGAGGGCCAACGTCCTGACTTTC
j_gene: TRBJ2-1; abundance: few; d_gene: NA; v_gene: TRBV27; len: 14; CDR3aa: CASRDVSSYNEQFF; CDR3nt: TGTGCCAGCAGGGACGTTAGCTCCTACAATGAGCAGTTCTTC
j_gene: TRBJ2-7; abundance: few; d_gene: NA; v_gene: TRBV20-1; len: 14; CDR3aa: CSAGPMGRPYEQYF; CDR3nt: TGCAGTGCTGGCCCGATGGGGCGTCCCTACGAGCAGTACTTC
j_gene: TRBJ2-3; abundance: few; d_gene: TRBD2; v_gene: TRBV28; len: 15; CDR3aa: CASSFLSGGADTQYF; CDR3nt: TGTGCCAGCAGTTTTTTGAGCGGGGGGGCCGATACGCAGTATTTT
j_gene: TRBJ2-3; abundance: few; d_gene: TRBD2; v_gene: TRBV20-1; len: 15; CDR3aa: CSAREWRESTDTQYF; CDR3nt: TGCAGTGCTAGAGAATGGCGGGAGAGCACAGATACGCAGTATTTT
j_gene: TRBJ2-1; abundance: many; d_gene: NA; v_gene: TRBV14; len: 13; CDR3aa: CASSRGRRNEQFF; CDR3nt: TGTGCCAGCAGCCGCGGAAGGAGGAATGAGCAGTTCTTC
j_gene: TRBJ2-5; abundance: few; d_gene: TRBD2; v_gene: TRBV20-1; len: 18; CDR3aa: CSARGFGTSGAIGETQYF; CDR3nt: TGCAGTGCTAGAGGATTCGGGACTAGCGGAGCCATAGGGGAGACCCAGTACTTC
j_gene: TRBJ2-7; abundance: NA; d_gene: TRBD1; v_gene: TRBV4-3; len: 13; CDR3aa: CASSRDSDSEQYF; CDR3nt: TGCGCCAGCAGCAGGGACAGCGACAGCGAGCAGTACTTC
j_gene: TRBJ2-1; abundance: NA; d_gene: TRBD1; v_gene: TRBV5-1; len: 16; CDR3aa: CASSLGGQGMSNEQFF; CDR3nt: TGCGCCAGCAGCTTGGGCGGACAGGGGATGAGCAATGAGCAGTTCTTC
j_gene: TRBJ1-4; abundance: NA; d_gene: TRBD1; v_gene: TRBV3-1; len: 16; CDR3aa: CASSTSTGATNEKLFF; CDR3nt: TGTGCCAGCAGCACGTCGACAGGGGCCACTAATGAAAAACTGTTTTTT
j_gene: TRBJ1-2; abundance: few; d_gene: NA; v_gene: TRBV4-3; len: 14; CDR3aa: CASSQDGRNYGYTF; CDR3nt: TGCGCCAGCAGCCAAGATGGCAGGAACTATGGCTACACCTTC
j_gene: TRBJ2-5; abundance: few; d_gene: NA; v_gene: TRBV11-2; len: 13; CDR3aa: CASSREPRETQYF; CDR3nt: TGTGCCAGCAGCCGAGAGCCAAGAGAGACCCAGTACTTC
j_gene: TRBJ1-6; abundance: many; d_gene: TRBD1; v_gene: TRBV5-1; len: 15; CDR3aa: CASSPMTGGNSPLHF; CDR3nt: TGCGCCAGCAGCCCGATGACAGGGGGTAATTCACCCCTCCACTTT
j_gene: TRBJ1-1; abundance: many; d_gene: NA; v_gene: TRBV12-3/TRBV12-4; len: 17; CDR3aa: CASSLALSLAGDTEAFF; CDR3nt: TGTGCCAGCAGTTTAGCGCTAAGTCTCGCCGGGGACACTGAAGCTTTCTTT
j_gene: TRBJ2-7; abundance: many; d_gene: TRBD1; v_gene: TRBV4-3; len: 15; CDR3aa: CASSLRTGGFDEQYF; CDR3nt: TGCGCCAGCAGCCTTCGGACAGGGGGCTTTGACGAGCAGTACTTC
j_gene: TRBJ2-1; abundance: NA; d_gene: TRBD1; v_gene: TRBV29-1; len: 11; CDR3aa: CSIGQGNEQFF; CDR3nt: TGCAGCATCGGACAGGGGAATGAGCAGTTCTTC
j_gene: TRBJ2-7; abundance: NA; d_gene: NA; v_gene: TRBV6-5; len: 14; CDR3aa: CASSYFQSSDEQYF; CDR3nt: TGTGCCAGCAGTTACTTCCAATCTAGCGACGAGCAGTACTTC
j_gene: TRBJ2-7; abundance: NA; d_gene: TRBD2; v_gene: TRBV19; len: 16; CDR3aa: CASRKTSGRESYEQYF; CDR3nt: TGTGCCAGTAGAAAAACCAGCGGGAGGGAATCCTACGAGCAGTACTTC
j_gene: TRBJ2-1; abundance: many; d_gene: TRBD1; v_gene: TRBV29-1; len: 14; CDR3aa: CSAVTGALYNEQFF; CDR3nt: TGCAGCGCTGTGACAGGGGCTCTCTACAATGAGCAGTTCTTC
j_gene: TRBJ2-1; abundance: many; d_gene: TRBD2; v_gene: TRBV7-8; len: 15; CDR3aa: CASSLDSGSYNEQFF; CDR3nt: TGTGCCAGCAGCTTAGATAGCGGGAGTTACAATGAGCAGTTCTTC
j_gene: TRBJ1-2; abundance: NA; d_gene: NA; v_gene: TRBV12-3/TRBV12-4; len: 13; CDR3aa: CASSQGEAYGYTF; CDR3nt: TGTGCCAGCAGTCAAGGGGAGGCCTATGGCTACACCTTC
j_gene: TRBJ2-1; abundance: once; d_gene: TRBD1; v_gene: TRBV4-2; len: 18; CDR3aa: CASSQDPVRTGDHNEQFF; CDR3nt: TGTGCCAGCAGCCAAGATCCGGTCCGGACAGGTGATCACAATGAGCAGTTCTTC
j_gene: TRBJ2-7; abundance: NA; d_gene: NA; v_gene: TRBV6-2/TRBV6-3; len: 14; CDR3aa: CASRDRVNTYEQYF; CDR3nt: TGTGCCAGCAGAGACCGGGTTAATACCTACGAGCAGTACTTC
j_gene: TRBJ2-7; abundance: few; d_gene: TRBD2; v_gene: TRBV12-3/TRBV12-4; len: 15; CDR3aa: CASRYELAGVNEQYF; CDR3nt: TGTGCCAGCAGATACGAACTAGCGGGAGTCAACGAGCAGTACTTC
j_gene: TRBJ2-7; abundance: few; d_gene: NA; v_gene: TRBV20-1; len: 14; CDR3aa: CSAIFSDVSYEQYF; CDR3nt: TGCAGTGCTATCTTCTCTGACGTTTCCTACGAGCAGTACTTC